This TCR beta chain is from a study of blood T cell repertoires in COVID-19. Original processing notes: Estimates of nucleated cell counts were drawn from the amplification of reference gene primers. Some clones are missing from TCRdb's copy, which holds only in-frame ones; the method was immunoSEQ multiplex PCR. V and J calls and clone size are those listed in that table; D and trimming were worked out from the DNA. This sample has around 210,000 clones, with just over 85% found just once. Germline V CDR1 and CDR2: LGHNT, FRNRAP. The V segment lost 7 bases and the J segment 0 bases; nucleotides outside the gene matches: 8. The CDR3 totals 15 residues. This clone was counted only a few times.

This TCR was sampled from a man between 18 and 29 years old with active or convalescent COVID-19. This chain uses TRBV12-5 with TRBJ2-5, with 7 bases identical to TRBD1. The sequencing sample was made of peripheral blood. The CDR3 DNA follows: TGTGCTAGTGCAACCGGGACAGCCGACCAAGAGACCCAGTACTTC. Amino acids: CASATGTADQETQYF.